Following are 21 T cell receptor beta chains from one sample sequenced in a study of response to subunit inactivated influenza vaccine. One entry per CDR3 protein results from TCRdb running MiXCR on the RT-PCR reads. This table has around 200,000 distinct CDR3 sequences, approximately 9.2% appearing once. The source was non-naive T cells sorted from PBMCs, collected on the day of vaccination. These receptor sequences come from a man aged 50 or older who received an inactivated influenza vaccine.

This clonotype was seen more than once but under ten times. The rearrangement uses TRBV18 and TRBJ2-5; no clear D. In germline, CDR1 is KGHSH, CDR2 LQKENI. Trimming left V 2 bases short and J 3 bases short, with 4 bases between. The CDR3 contains 12 residues. CDR3 sequence: CASSPFKETQYF. CDR3 nucleotides: TGTGCCAGCTCACCATTCAAAGAGACCCAGTACTTC.

This clonotype was observed a few times. This chain connects TRBV3-1 to TRBJ1-5, with TRBD1 matching over 10 bases. CDR3 size: 13 residues. Germline values: CDR1 LGHDT, CDR2 YNNKEL (reference sequence). The ends lost 2 bases at V and 15 bases at J; junction bases unmatched: 7. CDR3 amino acids: CASSQQGTGVVHF. The CDR3 region has the DNA TGTGCCAGCAGCCAACAAGGGACAGGGGTTGTGCATTTT.

This clonotype was detected ten times or more. The chain links TRBV5-1 to TRBJ1-5; 12 bases are shared with TRBD1. Trimming cost V 0 bases and J 7 bases; bases outside gene matches: 5. CDR1 is SGHRS and CDR2 is YFSETQ in the germline V gene. CDR3 length: 16 residues. The CDR3 protein is CASSLAGTGGLQPQHF. CDR3 nucleotide sequence: TGCGCCAGCAGCTTGGCCGGGACAGGGGGCCTCCAGCCCCAGCATTTT.

This clonotype was observed at least ten times. The CDR3 DNA reads as TGCAGTGCTAGAGATTCTTTCGACCCGAATCATCTCAATGAGCAGTTCTTC. This translates into CSARDSFDPNHLNEQFF. The genes are TRBV20-1 and TRBJ2-1; D is unclear. The ends were cut back, 0 bases at V and 6 bases at J, with 21 bases in the middle. Germline V gives CDR1 DFQATT, CDR2 SNEGSKA (reference sequence). This CDR3 spans 17 amino acids.

This clonotype was detected a few times. The V gene is TRBV4-3, the J gene TRBJ1-6; D uncertain. Trimming pared 0 bases from V and 0 bases from J, leaving 9 bases between. From germline, CDR1 is LGHNA and CDR2 YSLEER. The CDR3 is 17 residues long. The DNA of the CDR3 is TGCGCCAGCAGCCAAGAGTACAGCAGCTCCTATAATTCACCCCTCCACTTT. Amino acid sequence: CASSQEYSSSYNSPLHF.

This clonotype was counted between two and nine times. This chain joins TRBV5-6 and TRBJ1-2; D uncertain. V was pared by 1 base and J by 8 bases, with 9 bases between. This CDR3 has 12 residues. Per germline, CDR1 SGHDT and CDR2 YYEEEE. The DNA for the CDR3 is TGTGCCAGCAGCTTGATATCCGGGGGCTACACCTTC. This sequence encodes CASSLISGGYTF.

The sample holds a few counts of this clonotype. This chain connects TRBV2 to TRBJ2-1; D may correspond to TRBD1 or TRBD2 (5 bases each). The V gene's germline CDR1 is SNHLY and CDR2 FYNNEI. The CDR3 totals 13 residues. The V end was cut by 10 bases, the J end by 6 bases, with 16 bases between. In DNA, the CDR3 is TGTGCCACCCGGGTTGGGGGAGCCAATGAGCAGTTCTTC. This translates into CATRVGGANEQFF.

Only a few counts were recorded for this clonotype. This chain uses TRBV29-1 with TRBJ1-1; D perhaps matches TRBD1 (5 bases). V was pared by 6 bases and J by 4 bases, with 15 bases between. Germline V gene lookup returns CDR1 SQVTM and CDR2 ANQGSEA. This CDR3 comprises 13 residues. The CDR3 is CSVGVAASTEAFF. CDR3 nucleotides: TGCAGCGTGGGGGTGGCGGCGAGCACTGAAGCTTTCTTT.

This clonotype was observed a handful of times. The chain has TRBV27 and TRBJ2-3; D gene unclear. CDR1 is MNHEY, CDR2 SMNVEV, per germline (reference sequence). The CDR3 has 12 amino acids. V lost 6 bases and J lost 5, with 9 bases in between. The CDR3 loop reads CASSQTGDTQYF. CDR3 nucleotides: TGTGCCAGCAGCCAAACGGGAGATACGCAGTATTTT.

The genes are TRBV29-1 and TRBJ2-1, with 8 bases matching TRBD1. CDR1 is SQVTM and CDR2 is ANQGSEA in the germline V gene. J lost 7 bases, V lost 1 base, and 9 bases had no gene match. CDR3 length: 15 amino acids. The CDR3 coding sequence is TGCAGCGTTGAAGGGGCCCAGGGGGCTGTGAATGAGCAGTTCTTC. This translates into CSVEGAQGAVNEQFF.

The V gene is TRBV20-1, the J gene TRBJ1-2, with a weak D call TRBD1 (6 bases). CDR3 length equals 14 residues. The germline gives CDR1 DFQATT, CDR2 SNEGSKA (reference sequence). V lost 3 bases and J lost 5, with 16 bases in between. CDR3 DNA sequence: TGCAGTGCTAGTTTTGCGGGGGCGGGGTATGGCTACACCTTC. Protein product: CSASFAGAGYGYTF.

This clonotype was counted at least ten times. The V call is TRBV28, the J call TRBJ1-2; D gene uncertain. This CDR3 is 13 amino acids long. Per germline, CDR1 MDHEN and CDR2 SYDVKM. V lost 6 bases and J lost 4, with 12 bases in between. This CDR3 reads CASRLGGSYGYTF. The CDR3 nucleotides read TGTGCCAGCAGATTGGGAGGGTCCTATGGCTACACCTTC.

This clonotype has ten or more counts. The chain has TRBV27 and TRBJ2-3, with 7 positions matching TRBD2. V was pared by 8 bases and J by 7 bases, with 9 bases of the junction left unmatched. The CDR3 is 13 amino acids. Germline CDR1 is MNHEY and CDR2 is SMNVEV (reference sequence). The CDR3 region has the DNA TGTGCCAGCCGCGCTCTACTAGCGAATACGCAGTATTTT. This encodes CASRALLANTQYF.

The rearrangement links TRBV7-2 to TRBJ2-7, with 8 nucleotides matching TRBD2. With 1 base clipped from V and 6 bases from J, the junction kept 11 bases outside the gene matches. The CDR3 has 16 amino acids. The germline V gene has CDR1 SGHTA and CDR2 FQGNSA. The CDR3 reads CASSLVGGTSLPEQYF. CDR3 nucleotide sequence: TGTGCCAGCAGCTTAGTTGGTGGGACTAGTCTTCCCGAGCAGTACTTC.

Worth noting for this clonotype: A read error may explain this, as a much larger clone is one base away. This sequence joins TRBV5-4 and TRBJ2-2; no firm D call. Per germline, CDR1 SGHNT and CDR2 YYREEE (reference sequence). There are 12 residues in the CDR3. V lost 5 bases to trimming and J lost 3 bases, with 5 bases between them. The CDR3 here is CASRRDTGELFF. The CDR3 coding sequence is TGTGCCAGCAGACGGGACACCGGGGAGCTGTTTTTT. The full variable domain, completed using reference TRBV5-4 and TRBJ2-2, is ETGVTQSPTHLIKTRGQQVTLRCSSQSGHNTVSWYQQALGQGPQFIFQYYREEENGRGNFPPRFSGLQFPNYSSELNVNALELDDSALYLCASRRDTGELFFGEGSRLTVL.

This clonotype has ten or more counts. The V and J genes are TRBV14 and TRBJ2-7; D may be TRBD1 or TRBD2 (7 bases each). CDR1 SGHDN and CDR2 FVKESK come from the germline V gene. The CDR3 extends over 15 amino acids. V lost 6 bases and J 3 bases, leaving 18 bases between the germline ends. The CDR3 coding sequence is TGTGCCAGCAGGCGGGGGACAGAGGCTTTCTACGAGCAGTACTTC. It is translated as CASRRGTEAFYEQYF.

At least ten counts were recorded for this clonotype. This chain joins TRBV4-1 and TRBJ1-2; D possibly corresponds to TRBD1 (5 bases). This CDR3 has 13 amino acids. Deletions cut 3 bases from V and 4 bases from J, with 9 bases between. The germline V gene has CDR1 MGHRA and CDR2 YSYEKL. The CDR3 nucleotides read TGCGCCAGCAGCCAGGACATGAGCTATGGCTACACCTTC. Translated: CASSQDMSYGYTF.

The J gene is TRBJ2-3, the V gene TRBV7-3; the D is unclear. Germline loops: CDR1 SGHTA, CDR2 FQGTGA. This CDR3 has 12 amino acids. V was shortened by 5 bases and J by 6 bases, with 9 bases between the two germline ends. The CDR3, as DNA: TGTGCCAGCAGCCTCCAATCGGATACGCAGTATTTT. This translates into CASSLQSDTQYF.

This clonotype was seen more than once but under ten times. This chain joins TRBV12-3 or TRBV12-4 and TRBJ2-3; a weak D match, TRBD2 (6 bases). The length of the CDR3 is 14 residues. Trimming removed 5 bases at V and 6 bases at J, with 15 bases between. The CDR3 DNA reads as TGTGCCAGCAGTCCTCGACTAGGTACGGATACGCAGTATTTT. It is translated as CASSPRLGTDTQYF.

The chain carries TRBV12-3 or TRBV12-4 and TRBJ2-1; D possibly uses TRBD1 or TRBD2 (7 bases each). V shed 6 bases and J shed 9 bases, with 18 bases lying between them. CDR3 length: 14 amino acids. The CDR3 reads CASSLGQGGGEQFF. The CDR3 nucleotides are TGTGCCAGCAGCCTGGGGCAGGGGGGGGGTGAGCAGTTCTTC.

The chain employs TRBV4-2 and TRBJ1-2, with 7 bases lining up with TRBD1. CDR3 length: 13 residues. Per germline, CDR1 LGHNA and CDR2 YNFKEQ. V lost 0 bases, J lost 5 bases, and 0 bases stayed unmatched. The DNA of the CDR3 is TGTGCCAGCAGCCAAGAGACAGGGTATGGCTACACCTTC. Encoded protein: CASSQETGYGYTF.